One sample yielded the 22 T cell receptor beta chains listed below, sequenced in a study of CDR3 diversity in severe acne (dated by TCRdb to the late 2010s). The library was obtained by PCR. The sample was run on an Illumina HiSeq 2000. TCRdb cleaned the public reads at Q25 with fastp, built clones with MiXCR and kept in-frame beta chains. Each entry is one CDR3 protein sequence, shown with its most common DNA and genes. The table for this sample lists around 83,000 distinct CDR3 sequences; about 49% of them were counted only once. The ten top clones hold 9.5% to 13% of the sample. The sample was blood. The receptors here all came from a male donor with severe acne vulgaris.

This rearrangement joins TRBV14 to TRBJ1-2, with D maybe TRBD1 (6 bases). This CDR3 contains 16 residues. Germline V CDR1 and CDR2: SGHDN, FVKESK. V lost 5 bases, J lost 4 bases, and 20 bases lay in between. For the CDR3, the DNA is TGTGCCAGCAGCTGGGGGCCCAACCTACCCTCCTATGGCTACACCTTC. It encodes CASSWGPNLPSYGYTF.

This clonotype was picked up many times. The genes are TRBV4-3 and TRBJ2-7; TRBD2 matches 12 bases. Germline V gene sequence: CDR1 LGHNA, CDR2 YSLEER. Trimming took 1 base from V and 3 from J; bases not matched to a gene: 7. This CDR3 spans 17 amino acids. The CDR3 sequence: CASSQAASGGALYEQYF. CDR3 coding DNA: TGCGCCAGCAGCCAAGCAGCTAGCGGGGGGGCCCTCTACGAGCAGTACTTC.

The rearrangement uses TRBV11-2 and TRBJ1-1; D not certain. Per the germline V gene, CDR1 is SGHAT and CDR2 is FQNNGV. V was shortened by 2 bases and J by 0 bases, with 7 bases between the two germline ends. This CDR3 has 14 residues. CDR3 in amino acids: CASSLFRMNTEAFF. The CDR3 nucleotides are TGTGCCAGCAGCTTATTTCGGATGAACACTGAAGCTTTCTTT. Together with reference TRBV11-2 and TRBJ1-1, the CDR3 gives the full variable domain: EAGVAQSPRYKIIEKRQSVAFWCNPISGHATLYWYQQILGQGPKLLIQFQNNGVVDDSQLPKDRFSAERLKGVDSTLKIQPAKLEDSAVYLCASSLFRMNTEAFFGQGTRLTVV.

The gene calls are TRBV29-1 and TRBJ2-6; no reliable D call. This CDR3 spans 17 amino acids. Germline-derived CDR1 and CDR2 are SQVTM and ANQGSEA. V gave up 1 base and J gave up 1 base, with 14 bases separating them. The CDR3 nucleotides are TGCAGCGTTGAAGGTACCGAGGTCGAATCTGGGGCCAACGTCCTGACTTTC. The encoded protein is CSVEGTEVESGANVLTF.

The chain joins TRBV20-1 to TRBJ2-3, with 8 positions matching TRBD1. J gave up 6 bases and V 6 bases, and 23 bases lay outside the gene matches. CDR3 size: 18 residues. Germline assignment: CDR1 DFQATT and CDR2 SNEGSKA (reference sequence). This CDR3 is CSALSNRRDRLRVDTQYF. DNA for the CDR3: TGCAGTGCCCTTTCTAACCGCCGGGACAGGCTTAGGGTGGATACGCAGTATTTT.

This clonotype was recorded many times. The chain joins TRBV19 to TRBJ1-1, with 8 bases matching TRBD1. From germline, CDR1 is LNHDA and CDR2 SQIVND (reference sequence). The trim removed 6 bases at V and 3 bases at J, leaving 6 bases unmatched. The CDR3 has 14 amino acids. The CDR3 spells CASSWTGSDTEAFF. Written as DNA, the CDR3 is TGTGCCAGTAGCTGGACAGGGTCGGACACTGAAGCTTTCTTT.

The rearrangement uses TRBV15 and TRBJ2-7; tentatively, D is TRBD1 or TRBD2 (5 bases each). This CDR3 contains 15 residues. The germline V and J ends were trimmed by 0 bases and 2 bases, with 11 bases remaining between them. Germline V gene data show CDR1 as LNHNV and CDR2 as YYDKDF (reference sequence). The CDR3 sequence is CATSRERDGTYEQYF. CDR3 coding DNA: TGTGCCACCAGCAGAGAACGGGACGGCACCTACGAGCAGTACTTC. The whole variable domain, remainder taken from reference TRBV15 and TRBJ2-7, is DAMVIQNPRYQVTQFGKPVTLSCSQTLNHNVMYWYQQKSSQAPKLLFHYYDKDFNNEADTPDNFQSRRPNTSFCFLDIRSPGLGDTAMYLCATSRERDGTYEQYFGPGTRLTVT.

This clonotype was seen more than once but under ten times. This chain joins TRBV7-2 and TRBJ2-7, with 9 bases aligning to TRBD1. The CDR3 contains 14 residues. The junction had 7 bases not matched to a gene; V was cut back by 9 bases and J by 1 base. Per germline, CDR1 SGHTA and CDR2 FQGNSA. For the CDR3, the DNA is TGTGCCAGACACCTGGGACAGGGTTCCTACGAGCAGTACTTC. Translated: CARHLGQGSYEQYF.

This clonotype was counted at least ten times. The DNA of the CDR3 is TGTGCCAGCAGCCTCCCGGGACAGCCCCCCCCGTACTTC. Its translation: CASSLPGQPPPYF. The V call is TRBV7-3, the J call TRBJ2-7, with 7 bases fitting TRBD1. The CDR3 extends over 13 amino acids. Germline assignment: CDR1 SGHTA and CDR2 FQGTGA. Germline trimming cut 5 bases from V and 12 bases from J; bases unmatched to any gene: 13.

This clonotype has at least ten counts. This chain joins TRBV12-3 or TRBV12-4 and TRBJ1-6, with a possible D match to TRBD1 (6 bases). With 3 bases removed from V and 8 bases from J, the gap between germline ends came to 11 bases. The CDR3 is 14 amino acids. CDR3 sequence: CASSFQGPDSPLHF. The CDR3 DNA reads TGTGCCAGCAGTTTTCAGGGGCCCGATTCACCCCTCCACTTT.

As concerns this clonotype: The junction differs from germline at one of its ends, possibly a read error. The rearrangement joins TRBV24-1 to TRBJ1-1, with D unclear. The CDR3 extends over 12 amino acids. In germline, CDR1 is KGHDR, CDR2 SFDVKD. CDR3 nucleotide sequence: TGTGCCATCAGTGAAGTGGTAACTGAAGCTTTCTTT. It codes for CAISEVVTEAFF.

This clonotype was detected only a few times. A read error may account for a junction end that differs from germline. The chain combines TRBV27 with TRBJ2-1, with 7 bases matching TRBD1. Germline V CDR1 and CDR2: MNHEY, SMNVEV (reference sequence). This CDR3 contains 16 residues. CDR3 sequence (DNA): TGTGCCAGCAGTTCCCAGACAGGGTACTCCTACAACGAGCAGTCCTTC. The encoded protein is CASSSQTGYSYNEQSF.

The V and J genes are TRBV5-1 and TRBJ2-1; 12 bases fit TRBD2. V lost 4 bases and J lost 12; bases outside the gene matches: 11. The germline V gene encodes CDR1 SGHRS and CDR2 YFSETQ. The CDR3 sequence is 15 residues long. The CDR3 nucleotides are TGCGCCAGCAGCCCGAGACTAGCGGGAGAAGTCAGGCAGTTCTTC. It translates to CASSPRLAGEVRQFF.

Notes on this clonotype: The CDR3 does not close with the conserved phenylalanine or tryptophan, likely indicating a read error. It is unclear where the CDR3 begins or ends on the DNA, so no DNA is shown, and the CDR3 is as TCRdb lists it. CDR3: CASSLDLLSNQPQHC. The chain links TRBV5-5 to TRBJ1-5. The CDR3 is 15 amino acids long, termini counted. Germline CDR1 and CDR2: SGHKS and YYEKEE (reference sequence).

CDR3 protein: CASGRTGNTGELFF. In DNA, the CDR3 is TGTGCCAGCGGGAGGACAGGGAACACCGGGGAGCTGTTTTTT. V usage is TRBV7-9 and J usage is TRBJ2-2; possibly TRBD1 for D (7 bases). Trimming pared 8 bases from V and 1 base from J, leaving 11 bases between. This CDR3 has 14 residues. CDR1 SEHNR and CDR2 FQNEAQ come from the germline V gene (reference sequence).

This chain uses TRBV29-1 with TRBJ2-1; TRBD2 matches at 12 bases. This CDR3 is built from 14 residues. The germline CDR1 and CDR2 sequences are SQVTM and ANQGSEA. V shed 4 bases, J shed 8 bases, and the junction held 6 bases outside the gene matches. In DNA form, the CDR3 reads TGCAGCGTTGGATCTAGCGGGAGGGACGATGAGCAGTTCTTC. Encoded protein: CSVGSSGRDDEQFF.

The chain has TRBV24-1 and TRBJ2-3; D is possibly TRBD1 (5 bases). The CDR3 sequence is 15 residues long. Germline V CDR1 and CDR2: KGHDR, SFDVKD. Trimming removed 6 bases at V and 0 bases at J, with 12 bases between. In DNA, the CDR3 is TGTGCCACCAGTCTTGGGGCTAGGAGCACAGATACGCAGTATTTT. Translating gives CATSLGARSTDTQYF.

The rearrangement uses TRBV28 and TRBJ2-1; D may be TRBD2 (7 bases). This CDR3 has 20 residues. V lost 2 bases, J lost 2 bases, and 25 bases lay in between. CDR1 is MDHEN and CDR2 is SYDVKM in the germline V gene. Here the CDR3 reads CASSLHPGGLGGGAYNEQFF. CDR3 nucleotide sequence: TGTGCCAGCAGTTTACACCCTGGGGGGTTAGGGGGGGGGGCCTACAATGAGCAGTTCTTC. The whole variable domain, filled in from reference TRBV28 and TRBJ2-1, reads DVKVTQSSRYLVKRTGEKVFLECVQDMDHENMFWYRQDPGLGLRLIYFSYDVKMKEKGDIPEGYSVSREKKERFSLILESASTNQTSMYLCASSLHPGGLGGGAYNEQFFGPGTRLTVL.

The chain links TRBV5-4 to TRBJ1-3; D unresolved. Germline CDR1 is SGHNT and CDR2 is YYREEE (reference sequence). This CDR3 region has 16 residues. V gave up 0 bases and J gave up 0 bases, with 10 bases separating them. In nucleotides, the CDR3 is TGTGCCAGCAGCTTGGGACATAAAGACTCTGGAAACACCATATATTTT. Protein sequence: CASSLGHKDSGNTIYF.

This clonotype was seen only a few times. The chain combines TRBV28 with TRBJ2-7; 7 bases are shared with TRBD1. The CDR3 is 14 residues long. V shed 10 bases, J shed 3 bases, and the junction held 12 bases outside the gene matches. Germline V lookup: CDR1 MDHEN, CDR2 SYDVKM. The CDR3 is CATIPPGGIYEQYF. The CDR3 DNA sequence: TGTGCCACCATTCCACCAGGGGGAATCTACGAGCAGTACTTC.

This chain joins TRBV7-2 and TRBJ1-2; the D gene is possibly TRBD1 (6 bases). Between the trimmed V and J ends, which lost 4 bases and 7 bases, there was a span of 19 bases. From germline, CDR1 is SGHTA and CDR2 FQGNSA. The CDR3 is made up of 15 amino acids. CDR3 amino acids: CASSYGTSEVRGYTF. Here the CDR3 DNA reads TGTGCCAGCAGCTACGGGACATCGGAGGTGCGTGGCTACACCTTC.

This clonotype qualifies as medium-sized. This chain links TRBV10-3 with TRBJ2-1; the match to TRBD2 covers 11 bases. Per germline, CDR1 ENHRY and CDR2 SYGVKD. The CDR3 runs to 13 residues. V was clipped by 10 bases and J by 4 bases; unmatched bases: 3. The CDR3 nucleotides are TGTGCCAGCCGACTAGCGGGGTACAATGAGCAGTTCTTC. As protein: CASRLAGYNEQFF.